This T cell receptor (beta chain) is from a study of blood T cell repertoires in COVID-19 (TCRdb year 2020). Turning to the overall study: Collaborator samples came from the United States, Italy and Spain and covered acute and convalescent phases of COVID-19. Sample metadata almost always included a de-identified subject ID, COVID-19 status, age in years and sex. The samples were drawn from two sources: the first 160 participants of the ongoing ImmuneRACE study, and 1,200 or so subjects contributed by 6 global collaborators. Subjects who had been exposed to COVID-19, were actively infected with it, or had recovered from it provided the deeply sampled blood TCRbeta repertoires that made up the dataset. A freely available public database, intended as a resource for researchers studying the immune response to SARS-CoV-2, is where the repertoires were released. The material from the prospective study consisted of cDNA or gDNA derived from T cells, B-cell-depleted T cells, or PBMCs. Where HLA class I and class II types were available, the types were taken from metadata supplied by the sample provider, not from assay-based typing. General findings and caveats noted by the study authors: Clinical and demographic metadata were provided uncurated, with the amount varying by source and participant.

Each collaborating institution followed its own protocols to collect whole blood in K2EDTA tubes. For TCRbeta analysis, collaborators shipped samples in one of three forms: frozen whole blood, isolated PBMCs, or DNA extracted from either of those sample types. TCRbeta CDR3 regions were amplified from genomic DNA by means of the immunoSEQ Assay, a bias-controlled multiplex PCR. Regarding the original processing steps: The number of nucleated cells in each sample was estimated from the amplification of reference gene primers within the assay. To quantify the absolute abundance of each unique TCRbeta CDR3 rearrangement, sequence reads were collapsed and filtered. For each sample, productive Simpson clonality was calculated as the square root of Simpson's diversity index over productive rearrangements. Entries here come from immuneACCESS through TCRdb and include only in-frame sequences with V and J called. Some clones fail to appear in such tables; in the studies checked, an unresolved V gene covers under half of the shortfall, and the cause of the remainder is unknown. The V and J calls and clone size are taken from that table; D and trimming were inferred from the DNA. A total of around 100,000 clones appear in this sample, 86% of them only once. Together, the top ten hold 1.5% to 2% of the sample.

As regards this clone: Its antigen has not been determined. One base away there is no much larger clone; base qualities are not given.

The cysteine opens and the phenylalanine closes a CDR3 of 14 amino acids. CDR3 DNA only is kept here, 42 bases in frame from base 1. CDR1 LNHDA and CDR2 SQIVND were looked up in the germline V gene (reference sequence). A distance of 12 bases separates the germline ends of V and J, which lose 6 bases and 1 base respectively. The chain was built from TRBV19 and TRBJ1-1; the D gene is possibly TRBD1, with 5 bases matching. The specimen was peripheral blood. The TCR comes from a man older than 75 with acute or convalescent COVID-19. The CDR3 reads CASSPQDGNTEAFF. The base sequence is TGTGCCAGTAGCCCACAGGACGGGAACACTGAAGCTTTCTTT.